This T cell receptor (beta chain) came from a study of blood T cell repertoires in COVID-19. About the study: The cDNA or gDNA used as material had been derived from T cells, B-cell-depleted T cells, or PBMCs.

Per the original methods: Cell counts per sample came from amplifying reference gene primers. Sequencing was performed with immunoSEQ multiplex PCR; in TCRdb, only in-frame clones are kept and a portion is missing. V and J calls and clone size are those listed in that table; D and trimming were worked out from the DNA. The repertoire consists of a few hundred thousand clones, with more than 70% occurring once and the leading ten covering approximately 1.8%. Membership in each cohort depended on participant-reported clinical history. The germline V gene has CDR1 LGHDT and CDR2 YNNKEL (reference sequence). The V segment lost 4 bases and the J segment 6 bases; nucleotides outside the gene matches: 7. This CDR3 is built from 17 residues.

This sequence was found in a man in his forties in a cohort exposed to, infected with or recovered from COVID-19 (not recorded which). The material sequenced was PBMCs or T cells enriched from blood (not recorded which). The V call is TRBV3-1 (or the pseudogene TRBV3-2), the J call TRBJ2-2; 14 bases align to TRBD2. The CDR3, as DNA: TGTGCCAGCAGCCCTTTTGGGACTAGCGGGAGTGCCGGGGAGCTGTTTTTT. Protein product: CASSPFGTSGSAGELFF.